In its sample, the clone carrying this TCR beta chain was seen a few times. The antigen remains undetermined. This sample was taken from a study of T cells in Graves' hyperthyroidism and ophthalmopathy. Between the trimmed V and J ends, which lost 2 bases and 7 bases, there was a span of 18 bases. The CDR3 runs to 15 residues. CDR1 is DFQATT, CDR2 SNEGSKA, per germline (reference sequence). Study results and limitations: Among clonotypes expanded in thyroid above 0.001, most were also found in blood.

TCR beta CDR3 sequences were amplified from RNA transcripts. RT-PCR in the first round (using the HTBI primer set) targeted the TCR CDR3. One entry per CDR3 protein, called by TCRdb with MiXCR from the multiplex PCR reads. Of a few hundred thousand distinct CDR3 sequences listed, 15% to 18% are singletons. Pregnant or lactating patients were excluded, as were those with uncontrolled infection or other autoimmune disease. The source of this sequence is a woman aged 25 to 39 with Graves' hyperthyroidism. V gene TRBV20-1 combines with J gene TRBJ1-5, with D uncertain. The sample taken for sequencing was blood. CDR3 in DNA: TGCAGTGCTAGATATGATGAGGGTATATACCAGCCCCAGCATTTT. It yields the protein CSARYDEGIYQPQHF.